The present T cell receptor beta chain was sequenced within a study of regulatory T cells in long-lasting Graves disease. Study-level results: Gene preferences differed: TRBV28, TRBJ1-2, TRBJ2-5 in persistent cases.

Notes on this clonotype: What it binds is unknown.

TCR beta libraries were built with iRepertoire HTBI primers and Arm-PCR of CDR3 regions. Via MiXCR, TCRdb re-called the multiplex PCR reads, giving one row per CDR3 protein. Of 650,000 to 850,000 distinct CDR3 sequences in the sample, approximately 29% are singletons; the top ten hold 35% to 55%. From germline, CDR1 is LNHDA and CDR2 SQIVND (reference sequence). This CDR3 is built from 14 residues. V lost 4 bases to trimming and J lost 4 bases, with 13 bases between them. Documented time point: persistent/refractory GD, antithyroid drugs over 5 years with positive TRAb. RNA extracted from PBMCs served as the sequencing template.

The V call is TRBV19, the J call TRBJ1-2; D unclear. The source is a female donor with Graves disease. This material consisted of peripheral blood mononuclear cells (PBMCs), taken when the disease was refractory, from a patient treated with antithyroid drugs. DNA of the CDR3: TGTGCCAGTAGTACCACGGGTGTTCCCTATGGCTACACCTTC. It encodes CASSTTGVPYGYTF.